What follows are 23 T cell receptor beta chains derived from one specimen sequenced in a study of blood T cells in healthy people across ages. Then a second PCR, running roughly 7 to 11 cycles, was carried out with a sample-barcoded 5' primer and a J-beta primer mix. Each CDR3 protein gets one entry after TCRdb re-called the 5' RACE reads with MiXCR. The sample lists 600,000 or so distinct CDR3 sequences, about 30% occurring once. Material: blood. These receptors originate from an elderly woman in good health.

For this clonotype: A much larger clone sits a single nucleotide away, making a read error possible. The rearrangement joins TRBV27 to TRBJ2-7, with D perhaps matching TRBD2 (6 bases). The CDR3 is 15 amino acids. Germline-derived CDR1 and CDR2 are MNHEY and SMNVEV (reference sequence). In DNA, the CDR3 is TGTGCCAGCAGTTTCGCGGGGCAAAGCTCCTACGGGCAGTACTTC. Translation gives CASSFAGQSSYGQYF.

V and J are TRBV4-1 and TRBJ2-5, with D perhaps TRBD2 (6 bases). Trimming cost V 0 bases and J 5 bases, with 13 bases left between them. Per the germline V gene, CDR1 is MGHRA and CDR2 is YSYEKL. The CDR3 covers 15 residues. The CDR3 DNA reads TGCGCCAGCAGCCAAGAAGGCGGCGCGGGGGAGACCCAGTACTTC. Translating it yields CASSQEGGAGETQYF.

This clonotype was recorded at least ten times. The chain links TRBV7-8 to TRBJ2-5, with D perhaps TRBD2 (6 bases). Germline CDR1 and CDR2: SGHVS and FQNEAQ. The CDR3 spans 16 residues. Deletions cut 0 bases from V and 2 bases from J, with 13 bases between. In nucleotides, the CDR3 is TGTGCCAGCAGCTTAGCCCGGGGGAGAGGACAAGAGACCCAGTACTTC. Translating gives CASSLARGRGQETQYF.

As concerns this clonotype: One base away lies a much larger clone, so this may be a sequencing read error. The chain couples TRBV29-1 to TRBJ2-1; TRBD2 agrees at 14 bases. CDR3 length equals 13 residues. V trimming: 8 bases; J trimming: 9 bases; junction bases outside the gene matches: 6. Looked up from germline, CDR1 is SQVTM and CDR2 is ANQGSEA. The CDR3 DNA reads TGCAGCTTGACTAGCGGGGGGGCAGCTGAGCAGTTCTTC. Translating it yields CSLTSGGAAEQFF.

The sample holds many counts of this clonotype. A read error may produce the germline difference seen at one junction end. The CDR3 region has the DNA TGCAGCGCTGAACTGTGGGACAAGGGAACCCAAGAGACCCAGTACTTC. It is translated as CSAELWDKGTQETQYF. The chain uses TRBV29-1 and TRBJ2-5; the D gene is possibly TRBD1 (6 bases). Germline V CDR1 and CDR2: SQVTM, ANQGSEA. This CDR3 spans 16 amino acids.

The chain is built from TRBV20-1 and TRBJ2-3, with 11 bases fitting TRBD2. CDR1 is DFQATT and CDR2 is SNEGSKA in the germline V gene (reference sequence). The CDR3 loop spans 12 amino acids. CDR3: CKGLADTDTQYF. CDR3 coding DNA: TGCAAGGGACTAGCGGATACAGATACGCAGTATTTT.

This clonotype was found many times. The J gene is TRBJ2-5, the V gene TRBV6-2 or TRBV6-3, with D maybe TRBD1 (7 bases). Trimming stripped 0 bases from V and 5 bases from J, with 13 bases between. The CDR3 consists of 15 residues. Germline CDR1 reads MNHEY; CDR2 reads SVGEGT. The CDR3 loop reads CASSYSTGRSETQYF. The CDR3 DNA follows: TGTGCCAGCAGTTACTCGACAGGGAGGAGCGAGACCCAGTACTTC.

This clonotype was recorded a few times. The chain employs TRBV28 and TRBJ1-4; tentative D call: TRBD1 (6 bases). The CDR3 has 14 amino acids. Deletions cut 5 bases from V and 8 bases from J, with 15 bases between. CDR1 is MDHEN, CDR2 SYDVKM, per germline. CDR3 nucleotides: TGTGCCAGCAGTGGCCCGTGGAGGGGGGAAAAACTGTTTTTT. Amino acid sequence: CASSGPWRGEKLFF.

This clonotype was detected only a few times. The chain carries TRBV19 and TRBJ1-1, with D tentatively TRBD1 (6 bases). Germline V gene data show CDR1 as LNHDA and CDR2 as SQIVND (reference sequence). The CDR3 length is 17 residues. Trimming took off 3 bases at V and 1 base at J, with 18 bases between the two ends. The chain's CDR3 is CASSIWALGQTNTEAFF. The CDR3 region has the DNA TGTGCCAGTAGTATTTGGGCCTTAGGACAGACGAACACTGAAGCTTTCTTT.

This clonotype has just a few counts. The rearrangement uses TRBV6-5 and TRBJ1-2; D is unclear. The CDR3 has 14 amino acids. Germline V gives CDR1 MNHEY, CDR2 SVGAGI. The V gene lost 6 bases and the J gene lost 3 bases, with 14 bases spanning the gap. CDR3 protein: CASRGGGRDYGYTF. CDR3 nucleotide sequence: TGTGCCAGCAGGGGCGGAGGGAGGGACTATGGCTACACCTTC.

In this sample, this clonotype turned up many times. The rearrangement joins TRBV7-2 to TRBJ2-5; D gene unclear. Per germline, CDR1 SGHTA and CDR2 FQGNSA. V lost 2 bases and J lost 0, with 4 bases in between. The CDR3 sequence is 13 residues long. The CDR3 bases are TGTGCCAGCAGCTTATTCAACCAAGAGACCCAGTACTTC. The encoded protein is CASSLFNQETQYF.

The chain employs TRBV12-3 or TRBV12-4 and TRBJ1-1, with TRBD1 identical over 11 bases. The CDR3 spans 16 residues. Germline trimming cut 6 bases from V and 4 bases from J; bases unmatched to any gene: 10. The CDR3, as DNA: TGTGCCAGCAGATCGGACAGGGGGCGGGGGAGCACTGAAGCTTTCTTT. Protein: CASRSDRGRGSTEAFF.

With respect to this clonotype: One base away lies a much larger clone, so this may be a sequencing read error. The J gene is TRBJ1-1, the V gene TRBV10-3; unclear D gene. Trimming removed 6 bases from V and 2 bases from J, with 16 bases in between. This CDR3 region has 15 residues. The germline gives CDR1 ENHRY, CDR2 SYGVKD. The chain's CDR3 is CAIRGGRKPNTEAFF. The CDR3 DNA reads TGTGCCATCAGGGGCGGACGGAAGCCAAACACTGAAGCTTTCTTT.

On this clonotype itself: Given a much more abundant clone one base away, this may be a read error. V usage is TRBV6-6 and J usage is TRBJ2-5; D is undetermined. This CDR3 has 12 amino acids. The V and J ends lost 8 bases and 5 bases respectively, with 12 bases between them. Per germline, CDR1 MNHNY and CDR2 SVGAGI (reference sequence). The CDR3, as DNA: TGTGCCAGCGGCGCCAGTCGGGAGACCCAGTACTTC. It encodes CASGASRETQYF.

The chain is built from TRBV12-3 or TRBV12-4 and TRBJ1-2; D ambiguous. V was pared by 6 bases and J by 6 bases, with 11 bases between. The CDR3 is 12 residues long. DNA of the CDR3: TGTGCCAGCAGCGGTCCGGACCATGGCTACACCTTC. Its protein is CASSGPDHGYTF.

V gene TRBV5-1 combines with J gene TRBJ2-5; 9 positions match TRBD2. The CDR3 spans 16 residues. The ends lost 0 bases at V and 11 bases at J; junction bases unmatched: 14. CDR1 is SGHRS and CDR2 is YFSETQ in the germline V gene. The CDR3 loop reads CASSLAVAGGPDEQYF. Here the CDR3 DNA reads TGCGCCAGCAGCTTGGCTGTCGCGGGAGGGCCTGATGAGCAGTACTTC.

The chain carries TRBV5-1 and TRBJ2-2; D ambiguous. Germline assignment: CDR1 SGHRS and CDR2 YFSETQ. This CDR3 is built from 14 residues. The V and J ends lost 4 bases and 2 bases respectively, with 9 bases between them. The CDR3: CASSEQINTGELFF. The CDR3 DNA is TGCGCCAGCAGCGAGCAAATCAACACCGGGGAGCTGTTTTTT.

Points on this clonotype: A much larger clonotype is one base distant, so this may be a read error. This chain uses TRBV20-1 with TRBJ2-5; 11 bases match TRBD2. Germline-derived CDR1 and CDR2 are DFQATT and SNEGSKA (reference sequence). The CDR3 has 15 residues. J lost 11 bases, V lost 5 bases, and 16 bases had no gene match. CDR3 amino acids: CSADPGTSGNNEQYF. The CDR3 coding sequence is TGCAGTGCTGACCCCGGGACTAGCGGTAACAATGAGCAGTACTTC.

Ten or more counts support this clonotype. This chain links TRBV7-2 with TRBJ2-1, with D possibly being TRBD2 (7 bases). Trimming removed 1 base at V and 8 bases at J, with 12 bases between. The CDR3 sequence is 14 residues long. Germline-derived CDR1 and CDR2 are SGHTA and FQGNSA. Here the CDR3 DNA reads TGTGCCAGCAGCTTAGGGATGGGGGGGCATGAGCAGTTCTTC. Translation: CASSLGMGGHEQFF. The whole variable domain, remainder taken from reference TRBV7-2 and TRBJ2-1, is GAGVSQSPSNKVTEKGKDVELRCDPISGHTALYWYRQSLGQGLEFLIYFQGNSAPDKSGLPSDRFSAERTGGSVSTLTIQRTQQEDSAVYLCASSLGMGGHEQFFGPGTRLTVL.

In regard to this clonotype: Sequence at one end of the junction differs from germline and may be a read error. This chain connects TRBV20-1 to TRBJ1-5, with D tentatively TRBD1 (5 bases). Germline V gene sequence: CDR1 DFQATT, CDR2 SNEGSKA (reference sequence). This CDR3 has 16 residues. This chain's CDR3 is CSARDWGASSNQPRHF. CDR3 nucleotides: TGCAGTGCTAGAGATTGGGGCGCGAGTAGCAATCAGCCCCGGCATTTT.

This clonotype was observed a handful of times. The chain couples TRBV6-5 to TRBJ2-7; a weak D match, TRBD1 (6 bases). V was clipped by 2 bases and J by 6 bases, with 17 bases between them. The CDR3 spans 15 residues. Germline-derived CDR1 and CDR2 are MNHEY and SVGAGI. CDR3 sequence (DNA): TGTGCCAGCAGTTACGCCGGTGGAGGCAGGGGCGAGCAGTACTTC. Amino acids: CASSYAGGGRGEQYF.

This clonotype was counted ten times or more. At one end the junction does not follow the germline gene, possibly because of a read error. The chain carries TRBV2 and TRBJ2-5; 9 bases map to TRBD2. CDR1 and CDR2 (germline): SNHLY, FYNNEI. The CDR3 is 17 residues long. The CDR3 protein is CASSEARAGGPIETQYF. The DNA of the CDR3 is TGTGCCAGCAGCGAAGCCCGCGCGGGGGGGCCGATAGAGACCCAGTACTTC.

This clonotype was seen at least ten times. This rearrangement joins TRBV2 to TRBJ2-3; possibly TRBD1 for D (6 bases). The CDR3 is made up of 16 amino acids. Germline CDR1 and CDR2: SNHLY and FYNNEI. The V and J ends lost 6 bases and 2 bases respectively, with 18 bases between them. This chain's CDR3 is CASRKGVGANTDTQYF. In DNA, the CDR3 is TGTGCCAGCAGGAAGGGGGTGGGGGCAAACACAGATACGCAGTATTTT.